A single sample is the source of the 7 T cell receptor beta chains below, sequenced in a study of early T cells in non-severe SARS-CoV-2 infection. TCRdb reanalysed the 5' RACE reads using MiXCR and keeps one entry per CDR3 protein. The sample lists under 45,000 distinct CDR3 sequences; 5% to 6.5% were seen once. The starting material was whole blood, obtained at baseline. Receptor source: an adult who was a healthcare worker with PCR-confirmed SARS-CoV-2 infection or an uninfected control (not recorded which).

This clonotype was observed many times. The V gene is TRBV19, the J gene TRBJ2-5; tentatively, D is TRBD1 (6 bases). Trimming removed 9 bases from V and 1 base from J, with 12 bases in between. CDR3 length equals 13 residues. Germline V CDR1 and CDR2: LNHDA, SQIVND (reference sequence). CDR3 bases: TGTGCCAGGGCCGGACAGCCCCAAGAGACCCAGTACTTC. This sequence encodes CARAGQPQETQYF.

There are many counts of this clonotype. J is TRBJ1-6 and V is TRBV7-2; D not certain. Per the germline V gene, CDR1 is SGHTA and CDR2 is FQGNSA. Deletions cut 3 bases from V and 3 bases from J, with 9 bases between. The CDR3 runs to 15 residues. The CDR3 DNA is TGTGCCAGCAGCTTTCGGAGCGGCTATAATTCACCCCTCCACTTT. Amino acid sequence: CASSFRSGYNSPLHF.

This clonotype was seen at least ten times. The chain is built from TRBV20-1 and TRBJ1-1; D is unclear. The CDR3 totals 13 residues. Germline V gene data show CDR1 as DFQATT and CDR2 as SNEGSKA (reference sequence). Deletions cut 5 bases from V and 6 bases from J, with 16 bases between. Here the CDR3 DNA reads TGCAGTGCTCTCACTACTAGTAAAGCTGAAGCTTTCTTT. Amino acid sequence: CSALTTSKAEAFF.

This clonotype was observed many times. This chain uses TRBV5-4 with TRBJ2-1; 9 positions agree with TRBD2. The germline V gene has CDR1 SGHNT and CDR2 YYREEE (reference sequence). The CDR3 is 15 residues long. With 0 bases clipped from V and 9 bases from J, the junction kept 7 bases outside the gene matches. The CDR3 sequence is CASSLDWASGTEQFF. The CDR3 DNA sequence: TGTGCCAGCAGCTTGGATTGGGCTAGCGGGACTGAGCAGTTCTTC.

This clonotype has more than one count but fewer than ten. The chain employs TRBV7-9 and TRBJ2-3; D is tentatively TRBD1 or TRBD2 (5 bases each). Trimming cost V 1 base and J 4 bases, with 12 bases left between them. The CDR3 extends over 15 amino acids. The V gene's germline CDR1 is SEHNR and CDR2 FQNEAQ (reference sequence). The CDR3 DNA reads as TGTGCCAGCAGCTTAGAGACGGGGCTGGCAGATACGCAGTATTTT. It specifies CASSLETGLADTQYF.

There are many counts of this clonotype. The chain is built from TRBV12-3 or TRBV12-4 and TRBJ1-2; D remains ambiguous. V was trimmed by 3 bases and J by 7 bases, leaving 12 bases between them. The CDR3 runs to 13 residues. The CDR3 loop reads CASSLSGRRGYTF. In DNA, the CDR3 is TGTGCCAGCAGTTTGAGTGGGCGGCGTGGCTACACCTTC.

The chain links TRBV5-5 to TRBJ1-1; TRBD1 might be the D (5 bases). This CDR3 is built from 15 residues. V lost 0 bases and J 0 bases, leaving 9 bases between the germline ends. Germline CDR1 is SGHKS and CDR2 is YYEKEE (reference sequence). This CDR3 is CASSLVLQVNTEAFF. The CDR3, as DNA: TGTGCCAGCAGCTTGGTATTACAGGTGAACACTGAAGCTTTCTTT.